This TCR beta chain was obtained from a study of CD8+CD57+ T cells in acquired aplastic anemia. Per the germline V gene, CDR1 is LNHDA and CDR2 is SQIVND (reference sequence). V was pared by 4 bases and J by 4 bases, with 11 bases between. CDR3 length: 13 residues. Patients sequenced had flow cytometry evidence of CD8+CD57+ cell expansion. Each of the patients presented with severe acquired aplastic anemia. Genomic DNA was employed as the template in profiling TCR beta VDJ and CDR3. TCRdb called the reads again in MiXCR, with one record for every CDR3 protein. Of fewer than 85,000 distinct CDR3 sequences detected, about 70% appear once; the ten largest clones hold about 82%.

Sequenced input: sorted CD4+, CD8+, or CD8+CD57+ T cells (not recorded which) from PBMCs. The sequence was obtained from a human donor with aplastic anemia. The chain combines TRBV19 with TRBJ2-7, with D perhaps TRBD2 (5 bases). CDR3 in amino acids: CASSTRTDYEQYF. In DNA form, the CDR3 reads TGTGCCAGTAGTACCAGGACTGATTACGAGCAGTACTTC.